This TCR beta chain derives from a study of response to subunit inactivated influenza vaccine. Study observations and caveats: That few new T cells are recruited by each seasonal influenza vaccination was the authors' suggestion.

As concerns this clonotype: Its target is not known.

The germline gives CDR1 ENHRY, CDR2 SYGVKD. Trimming took off 0 bases at V and 2 bases at J, with 11 bases between the two ends. The CDR3 totals 15 residues. TCRdb used MiXCR to reprocess the RT-PCR reads, holding one entry per CDR3 protein. The data show 150,000 or so distinct CDR3 sequences, around a tenth seen once. V usage is TRBV10-3 and J usage is TRBJ2-7; TRBD2 is a possible D gene (6 bases). The receptor comes from a man between 50 and 75 years old who received an inactivated influenza vaccine. Sequencing used CD8+ T cells sorted from PBMCs, obtained around 2 years after vaccination. The CDR3 loop is CAISESLLATYEQYF. The CDR3 coding sequence is TGTGCCATCAGTGAGTCCCTACTAGCCACCTACGAGCAGTACTTC.